The source of this T cell receptor beta chain is a study of post-analysis software for immune sequencing data. In the study overall: Courses of disease covered relapsing-remitting, secondary progressive and progressive-relapsing multiple sclerosis. Overall study findings and caveats: A significant reduction in normalized Chao1 diversity was observed in multiple sclerosis patients versus controls. In patients, roughly 5 TRBV segments were more frequent than in controls, with TRBV5-6, TRBV5-1 and TRBV20-1 among them.

Unique molecular identifiers tagged the TCR beta cDNA libraries. TCRdb redid the calling of the PCR reads with MiXCR, one entry per CDR3 protein. Among hundreds of thousands of distinct CDR3 sequences listed, roughly 27% were seen once. This clonotype was counted between two and nine times. The target antigen is unknown. The CDR3 is 14 residues long. CDR1 is SGHRS, CDR2 YFSETQ, per germline. The rearrangement links TRBV5-1 to TRBJ2-5; 8 bases align to TRBD2. The J call is uncertain, as TRBJ2-7 better fits the DNA end. The sample taken for sequencing was blood. The clonotype originates from a girl aged 10 to 17 with multiple sclerosis. The CDR3 sequence: CASSLDVAGIEQYF. As DNA, the CDR3 is TGCGCCAGCAGCTTGGATGTAGCGGGGATCGAGCAGTACTTC.